The present T cell receptor beta chain was sequenced within a study of T cells in localized non-small cell lung cancer. The study's findings and limits: One tumor region alone was sequenced, and heterogeneity therefore remains possible. Adjacent uninvolved lung had the highest clonality, suggesting focused antigen responses. Paired adjacent lung recovered a median around 60 of the top 100 tumor clones. Increased T cell density in blood showed an association with longer overall survival.

In the case of this clone: The antigen is not known.

Per the germline V gene, CDR1 is SQVTM and CDR2 is ANQGSEA. V lost 7 bases to trimming and J lost 5 bases, with 13 bases between them. The CDR3 length is 12 residues. TCRdb's copy holds only in-frame clones and misses some; the assay was immunoSEQ multiplex PCR. The sample has tens of thousands of clones, 94% seen once; the top ten hold roughly 0.73%. This specimen was peripheral blood, taken before any cancer treatment. This sequence originates from a woman aged 35 to 69 with stage I lung adenocarcinoma. V gene TRBV29-1 combines with J gene TRBJ2-3; weak D call: TRBD1 (5 bases). The CDR3: CSGGHSRDTQYF. The CDR3 DNA follows: TGCAGCGGTGGACATTCCCGAGATACGCAGTATTTT.